The clone carrying this T cell receptor (beta chain) was observed many times. No antigen is known for it. This entry is derived from a study of response to subunit inactivated influenza vaccine. Study results and limitations: The authors put forward the suggestion that each seasonal influenza vaccination may bring in only a limited number of new T cells.

CDR3 size: 14 residues. After removal of 6 bases from V and 6 bases from J, the junction contained 9 bases not matched to a gene. Germline CDR1 reads MNHEY; CDR2 reads SVGEGT. TCRdb ran MiXCR on the RT-PCR reads and lists one entry per CDR3 protein. Of hundreds of thousands of distinct CDR3 sequences in the sample, about 15% were seen once. This receptor was obtained from a man aged 45 to 70 who received an inactivated influenza vaccine. The chain uses TRBV6-2 or TRBV6-3 and TRBJ1-1; 8 nucleotides align to TRBD1. Sequences were derived from CD4+ T cells sorted from PBMCs, sampled 23 to 25 months after vaccination. CDR3 sequence: CASRQGVGQPEAFF. In nucleotides, the CDR3 is TGTGCCAGCAGACAGGGGGTAGGTCAGCCTGAAGCTTTCTTT.